This T cell receptor (beta chain) was documented in a study of blood T cell repertoires in COVID-19. The CDR3 has 16 amino acids. The V end was cut by 2 bases, the J end by 2 bases, with 16 bases between. The V gene's germline CDR1 is LNHDA and CDR2 SQIVND (reference sequence). Assay: immunoSEQ multiplex PCR; the TCRdb copy retains only in-frame clones and omits some. Among more than 200,000 clones listed, about 88% were seen once. Sequenced sample: peripheral blood. This rearrangement joins TRBV19 to TRBJ2-7; tentatively, D is TRBD1 (5 bases). The origin of this receptor is a woman in her thirties or forties who had recovered from COVID-19. The CDR3 is CASSIKPNAGTYEQYF. The CDR3 DNA reads TGTGCCAGTAGTATAAAACCGAATGCAGGGACCTACGAGCAGTACTTC.